This entry lists 23 T cell receptor beta chains sequenced from one sample in a study of cytomegalovirus exposure and HLA in healthy donors. Vbeta (60) and Jbeta (13) primers were used in the PCR. This table comes from immunoSEQ multiplex PCR, and its TCRdb copy is limited to in-frame clones, with some not included. The record lists roughly 120,000 clones, of which the ten most abundant hold 2.2%. Sequencing was carried out using PBMCs. These TCRs come from a man between 35 and 55 years old in good health and CMV-seronegative.

The genes are TRBV5-1 and TRBJ1-4, with 7 positions matching TRBD1. The J segment lost 7 bases and the V segment lost 4 bases, leaving 7 bases of the junction unmatched. The CDR3 contains 14 residues. Germline assignment: CDR1 SGHRS and CDR2 YFSETQ. The CDR3 sequence is CASSPGQTSEKLFF. The CDR3 DNA sequence: TGCGCCAGCAGCCCGGGACAGACGAGTGAAAAACTGTTTTTT. The variable domain in full, with the rest retrieved from reference TRBV5-1 and TRBJ1-4, is KAGVTQTPRYLIKTRGQQVTLSCSPISGHRSVSWYQQTPGQGLQFLFEYFSETQRNKGNFPGRFSGRQFSNSRSEMNVSTLELGDSALYLCASSPGQTSEKLFFGSGTQLSVL.

About this clone itself: A read error may produce the germline difference seen at one junction end. The rearrangement uses TRBV28 and TRBJ2-7; D is possibly TRBD1 (8 bases). This CDR3 is built from 16 residues. Germline V gene sequence: CDR1 MDHEN, CDR2 SYDVKM. CDR3 sequence reads: CASSPSGGTGSYKQYF. CDR3 bases: TGTGCCAGCAGTCCATCCGGGGGGACAGGCTCCTACAAGCAGTACTTC.

The chain uses TRBV12-5 and TRBJ1-1; 8 nucleotides align to TRBD1. The CDR3 length is 15 residues. The germline V gene has CDR1 LGHNT and CDR2 FRNRAP. Trimming at V came to 4 bases and at J to 1 base, leaving 5 bases not matched to a gene. CDR3 residues: CASGSGQGWNTEAFF. CDR3 nucleotides: TGTGCTAGTGGTTCAGGACAGGGATGGAACACTGAAGCTTTCTTT.

The chain has TRBV6-5 and TRBJ2-5; D remains ambiguous. Germline V gives CDR1 MNHEY, CDR2 SVGAGI. The CDR3 sequence is 11 residues long. V dropped 6 bases and J dropped 5 bases, with 7 bases sitting between them. In DNA form, the CDR3 reads TGTGCCAGCAGATATTTGGAGACCCAGTACTTC. It yields the protein CASRYLETQYF.

The rearrangement links TRBV5-1 to TRBJ2-7; 8 nucleotides match TRBD2. Germline CDR1 reads SGHRS; CDR2 reads YFSETQ. V dropped 3 bases and J dropped 6; count of bases not matched to a gene: 8. CDR3 length: 14 amino acids. The CDR3 is CASSWALAGGEQYF. The CDR3 DNA reads TGCGCCAGCAGCTGGGCGCTAGCGGGCGGCGAGCAGTACTTC.

The V gene is TRBV19, the J gene TRBJ2-3, with TRBD2 identical over 14 bases. Trimming took 2 bases from V and 8 from J; bases not matched to a gene: 6. Germline assignment: CDR1 LNHDA and CDR2 SQIVND (reference sequence). There are 16 residues in the CDR3. CDR3 in DNA: TGTGCCAGTAGTATACCGGGACTAGCGGGAGATCGTACGCAGTATTTT. Translated, it gives CASSIPGLAGDRTQYF.

The CDR3 nucleotides read TGTGCCAGCAGTATACAGGGGAGGGAAAAACTGTTTTTT. Amino acids: CASSIQGREKLFF. The chain carries TRBV6-1 and TRBJ1-4; 7 bases match TRBD1. With 5 bases clipped from V and 8 bases from J, the junction kept 5 bases outside the gene matches. Per germline, CDR1 MNHNS and CDR2 SASEGT. The CDR3 length is 13 residues.

V gene TRBV6-5 combines with J gene TRBJ2-7; TRBD2 might be the D (6 bases). Germline assignment: CDR1 MNHEY and CDR2 SVGAGI. V was clipped by 7 bases and J by 4 bases, with 17 bases between them. The CDR3 sequence is 14 residues long. CDR3 in amino acids: CASILRDLLYEQYF. As DNA, the CDR3 is TGTGCCAGCATCCTCCGGGACTTATTATACGAGCAGTACTTC.

Here the CDR3 reads CAIRSGTYEQYF. CDR3 bases: TGTGCCATCAGATCGGGGACCTACGAGCAGTACTTC. V and J are TRBV10-3 and TRBJ2-7; D is possibly TRBD2 (5 bases). The V and J ends lost 6 bases and 2 bases respectively, with 8 bases between them. Germline assignment: CDR1 ENHRY and CDR2 SYGVKD. The CDR3 consists of 12 residues.

A note on this clone: This same CDR3 is encoded by further DNA sequences in the sample. The chain uses TRBV7-2 and TRBJ1-1; 10 nucleotides line up with TRBD1. The V segment lost 5 bases and the J segment 2 bases; nucleotides outside the gene matches: 5. This CDR3 is built from 15 residues. The germline V gene has CDR1 SGHTA and CDR2 FQGNSA. CDR3 amino acids: CASSLRTGGNTEAFF. The DNA of the CDR3 is TGTGCCAGCAGCCTTCGGACAGGGGGAAACACTGAAGCTTTCTTT.

The V and J genes are TRBV18 and TRBJ2-7; TRBD2 is a possible D gene (6 bases). V lost 3 bases and J lost 3, with 12 bases in between. CDR1 KGHSH and CDR2 LQKENI come from the germline V gene. The CDR3 runs to 14 residues. CDR3 region: CASSPRETFYEQYF. The CDR3 DNA sequence: TGTGCCAGCTCACCGCGGGAAACTTTCTACGAGCAGTACTTC.

The chain joins TRBV28 to TRBJ2-4, with TRBD1 as a possible D gene (5 bases). Between the trimmed V and J ends, which lost 1 base and 1 base, there was a span of 11 bases. The CDR3 sequence is 16 residues long. CDR1 MDHEN and CDR2 SYDVKM come from the germline V gene. The CDR3 reads CASSLLPGSAKNIQYF. The CDR3 DNA sequence: TGTGCCAGCAGTTTATTGCCAGGGTCGGCCAAAAACATTCAGTACTTC.

The CDR3 loop reads CASSLRRGRVLEQYF. The CDR3, as DNA: TGTGCCAGCAGCCTCCGAAGGGGGAGGGTGCTCGAGCAGTACTTC. This chain connects TRBV21-1 to TRBJ2-7; the table calls TRBD2, which could not be checked here. TRBV21-1 is designated a pseudogene. This CDR3 has 15 residues.

V is TRBV9 and J is TRBJ1-1; no definite D call. V was cut by 0 bases and J by 5 bases, with 5 bases left in between. The CDR3 length is 12 residues. CDR1 and CDR2 from the germline V gene are SGDLS and YYNGEE. The CDR3 spells CASSVAETEAFF. DNA for the CDR3: TGTGCCAGCAGCGTAGCGGAGACTGAAGCTTTCTTT.

The CDR3 DNA sequence: TGCGCCAGCAGCTTGGTAGGTAGCGGGAGGGGCTCCTACGAGCAGTACTTC. Its translation: CASSLVGSGRGSYEQYF. The chain links TRBV5-1 to TRBJ2-7; 11 bases map to TRBD2. Per the germline V gene, CDR1 is SGHRS and CDR2 is YFSETQ. With V trimmed by 0 bases and J by 0 bases, 5 bases remained unmatched. CDR3 length: 17 amino acids.

The gene calls are TRBV10-3 and TRBJ2-7, with 7 bases matching TRBD2. The CDR3 sequence is 17 residues long. Trimming cost V 2 bases and J 5 bases; bases outside gene matches: 15. The germline CDR1 and CDR2 sequences are ENHRY and SYGVKD. The CDR3 spells CAISEVQVRGGENEQYF. In nucleotides, the CDR3 is TGTGCCATCAGTGAGGTGCAAGTACGGGGAGGGGAGAACGAGCAGTACTTC.

The V gene is TRBV29-1, the J gene TRBJ2-5, with TRBD1 identical over 8 bases. The CDR3 length is 13 residues. Trimming took 8 bases from V and 1 from J; bases not matched to a gene: 6. Germline lookup yields CDR1 SQVTM and CDR2 ANQGSEA. The CDR3 loop is CSNTGTGQETQYF. CDR3 DNA sequence: TGCAGCAACACCGGGACAGGCCAAGAGACCCAGTACTTC.

J is TRBJ1-3 and V is TRBV30; D may be TRBD1 (6 bases). CDR1 and CDR2 (germline): GTSNPN, SVGIG (reference sequence). CDR3 size: 13 residues. The V end was cut by 7 bases, the J end by 2 bases, with 12 bases between. The CDR3 DNA reads TGTGCCTACTCACAGGGCGCTGGAAACACCATATATTTT. This encodes CAYSQGAGNTIYF.

The genes are TRBV5-6 and TRBJ2-7, with D tentatively TRBD1 (5 bases). Trimming left V 1 base short and J 1 base short, with 9 bases between. Per the germline V gene, CDR1 is SGHDT and CDR2 is YYEEEE. There are 14 residues in the CDR3. The CDR3 DNA reads as TGTGCCAGCAGCTTGAGGGGTAAATCCTACGAGCAGTACTTC. Encoded protein: CASSLRGKSYEQYF.

The chain has TRBV25-1 and TRBJ1-2; TRBD1 agrees at 10 bases. CDR3 length equals 15 residues. V shed 3 bases and J 7 bases; nucleotides not matched to a gene: 8. CDR1 MGHDK and CDR2 SYGVNS come from the germline V gene. CDR3 sequence: CASSELTGGLSGYTF. The CDR3 bases are TGTGCCAGCAGTGAGTTGACAGGGGGCTTGAGTGGCTACACCTTC.

The chain employs TRBV4-2 and TRBJ1-1; TRBD1 aligns across 8 bases. Trimming removed 0 bases from V and 2 bases from J; junction bases left unmatched: 8. CDR1 and CDR2 (germline): LGHNA, YNFKEQ. The CDR3 is made up of 17 amino acids. CDR3 region: CASSQDVGGQVNTEAFF. The CDR3 bases are TGTGCCAGCAGCCAAGATGTGGGGGGACAGGTAAACACTGAAGCTTTCTTT.

The chain is built from TRBV5-1 and TRBJ2-1; 7 bases are a match to TRBD2. V was clipped by 0 bases and J by 0 bases; unmatched bases: 3. The V gene's germline CDR1 is SGHRS and CDR2 YFSETQ. This CDR3 comprises 16 residues. The CDR3 region is CASSLAWGGSYNEQFF. CDR3 nucleotides: TGCGCCAGCAGCTTGGCCTGGGGGGGCTCCTACAATGAGCAGTTCTTC.

V and J are TRBV5-8 and TRBJ1-3; D is unresolved. The CDR3 covers 17 residues. The germline V gene has CDR1 SGHTS and CDR2 YDEGEE. The V gene lost 0 bases and the J gene lost 7 bases, with 20 bases spanning the gap. The CDR3 region has the DNA TGTGCCAGCAGCTTGGCGGTCAGGACGGGGATTAAGAACACCATATATTTT. Translation gives CASSLAVRTGIKNTIYF.